This T cell receptor beta chain was recovered during a study of blood T cell repertoires in COVID-19. In germline, CDR1 is MRHNA, CDR2 SNTAGT. CDR3 length equals 16 residues. The V and J ends lost 3 bases and 3 bases, in that order; junction bases with no gene match: 8. Sequencing was performed with immunoSEQ multiplex PCR; in TCRdb, only in-frame clones are kept and a portion is missing. The sample comprises 150,000 to 200,000 clones, around nine tenths of which are singletons, and approximately 4% rests with the top ten. The sequence came from a man younger than 35 with active or convalescent COVID-19. The chain links TRBV6-4 to TRBJ2-3, with TRBD2 matching over 8 bases. Sequenced: peripheral blood. CDR3 residues: CASSDQKAGATDTQYF. The CDR3, as DNA: TGTGCCAGCAGTGATCAAAAAGCGGGAGCGACAGATACGCAGTATTTT.